This TCR beta chain was identified in a study of chronic HIV infection and antiretroviral therapy (dated by TCRdb to between 2014 and 2017). Its CDR3 holds 19 amino acids, cysteine through phenylalanine. The CDR3 DNA has 57 bases and is translated from base 1. From a lookup of the germline V gene, CDR1 and CDR2 are LGHNA and YSLEER. Libraries were built with 5' RACE. TCRdb lists the instrument as Illumina MiSeq. TCRdb reprocessed the public reads (quality trimming at Q25 with fastp, clone calling with MiXCR) and kept in-frame beta chains. Duplicate CDR3 protein sequences are folded into a single record with the most common DNA and genes. The sample table shows 30,000 to 45,000 distinct CDR3 sequences, and roughly 7.6% are seen once. Clones ranked in the top ten supply 2.9% of the sample. About this clonotype: Its recognized antigen is unknown. The junction and the germline gene differ at one end; a read error may be behind it.

The rearranged segments are TRBV4-3 and TRBJ2-1; too little of a D gene remains to name it. The receptor was derived from an adult who had HIV and had not received antiretroviral therapy, or was an uninfected healthy control (not recorded which). Sequenced material: peripheral blood. The CDR3 loop reads CASSQEVPLPGSSYNERFF. The DNA sequence follows: TGCGCCAGCAGCCAGGAAGTCCCCCTACCGGGCAGCTCCTACAATGAGCGGTTCTTC.